This is a list of T cell receptor beta chains from one sample in a study of technical replicates of blood from a handful of donors. Data came from immunoSEQ multiplex PCR; TCRdb stores just in-frame clones and leaves some out. The repertoire holds over 10,000 clones, with around 93% as singletons. Sequenced material: PBMCs. Receptor source: a human donor in good health. The CDR3 runs from the conserved cysteine through the conserved F or W. D genes are given only for firm matches. Not all rows give a size; the values are once, few, many and, for expanded clones, a class.

TRBD1	TRBV5-1	.	TRBJ2-5	CASSGAVQGQETQYF	TGCGCCAGCAGCGGTGCTGTACAGGGGCAAGAGACCCAGTACTTC
TRBD2	TRBV5-1	.	TRBJ2-1	CASSPGSGGLGEQFF	TGCGCCAGCAGCCCGGGAAGCGGGGGGCTCGGAGAGCAGTTCTTC
.	TRBV5-1	.	TRBJ2-3	CASSLDQGTDTQYF	TGCGCCAGCAGCTTAGACCAGGGCACAGATACGCAGTATTTT
.	TRBV6-1	few	TRBJ2-7	CASSEALQGVYEQYF	TGTGCCAGCAGTGAAGCGCTACAGGGAGTCTACGAGCAGTACTTC
.	TRBV30	.	TRBJ2-1	CAWSLESGGKYNEQFF	TGTGCCTGGAGTTTGGAGTCTGGAGGGAAATACAATGAGCAGTTCTTC
TRBD1	TRBV5-1	.	TRBJ1-4	CASSLEGQANEKLFF	TGCGCCAGCAGCTTGGAAGGACAGGCTAATGAAAAACTGTTTTTT
.	TRBV27	.	TRBJ2-3	CASSFEVWDTQYF	TGTGCCAGCAGTTTTGAGGTTTGGGATACGCAGTATTTT
TRBD2	TRBV7-2	.	TRBJ2-2	CASSFRTSNTGELFF	TGTGCCAGCAGCTTCCGGACTAGCAACACCGGGGAGCTGTTTTTT
TRBD1	TRBV6-4	once	TRBJ2-1	CASSDKTGVDEGLREQFF	TGTGCCAGCAGTGACAAGACAGGGGTTGACGAAGGGTTGCGGGAGCAGTTCTTC
.	TRBV28	.	TRBJ2-4	CASSLWTVAKNIQYF	TGTGCCAGCAGTTTATGGACAGTAGCCAAAAACATTCAGTACTTC
.	TRBV5-1	.	TRBJ1-1	CASSWSSGTEAFF	TGCGCCAGCAGTTGGTCATCAGGCACTGAAGCTTTCTTT
.	TRBV27	once	TRBJ1-1	CASSLTTKPGTEAFF	TGTGCCAGCAGTTTAACTACAAAGCCGGGCACTGAAGCTTTCTTT
TRBD2	TRBV19	.	TRBJ2-5	CASSIFAAGEETQYF	TGTGCCAGTAGTATATTCGCAGCGGGAGAAGAGACCCAGTACTTC
TRBD1	TRBV9	.	TRBJ2-7	CASSSTGTGVYEQYF	TGTGCCAGCAGCTCGACCGGGACAGGGGTTTACGAGCAGTACTTC
TRBD1	TRBV19	.	TRBJ2-7	CASSLNPTGLGFEQYF	TGTGCCAGTAGCCTAAACCCGACAGGGCTTGGGTTCGAGCAGTACTTC
TRBD1	TRBV27	.	TRBJ1-5	CASSLGQGNQPQHF	TGTGCCAGCAGTCTTGGACAGGGCAATCAGCCCCAGCATTTT
TRBD2	TRBV27	.	TRBJ2-1	CASSLQGTSVDNEQFF	TGTGCCAGCAGTCTCCAAGGGACTAGCGTTGACAATGAGCAGTTCTTC
.	TRBV18	.	TRBJ1-2	CASSFSQAGNYGYTF	TGTGCCAGCTCATTCTCCCAGGCGGGGAACTATGGCTACACCTTC
.	TRBV6-1	.	TRBJ2-7	CASSEALGRNYEQYF	TGTGCCAGCAGTGAAGCGCTAGGGAGAAACTACGAGCAGTACTTC
.	TRBV6-5	.	TRBJ2-2	CASSYSWGGSTGELFF	TGTGCCAGCAGTTACTCGTGGGGGGGCAGCACCGGGGAGCTGTTTTTT
TRBD1	TRBV2	.	TRBJ2-7	CASRGQGISYEQYF	TGTGCCAGCAGGGGACAGGGGATCTCCTACGAGCAGTACTTC
TRBD2	TRBV6-5	.	TRBJ2-1	CASRWTSGRDEQFF	TGTGCCAGCAGGTGGACTAGCGGGAGGGATGAGCAGTTCTTC
TRBD1	TRBV14	.	TRBJ2-7	CASSHPTTGGYNEQYF	TGTGCCAGCAGCCACCCCACGACAGGGGGCTACAACGAGCAGTACTTC
.	TRBV6-6	few	TRBJ2-1	CASGQGINEQFF	TGTGCCAGCGGGCAGGGGATCAATGAGCAGTTCTTC
TRBD1	TRBV5-1	.	TRBJ1-1	CASRSLTGSTEAFF	TGCGCCAGCAGATCCCTGACAGGGTCGACTGAAGCTTTCTTT
.	TRBV28	.	TRBJ2-1	CASSPGNLGGRQFF	TGTGCCAGCAGTCCGGGCAATCTGGGGGGTCGGCAGTTCTTC
TRBD1	TRBV6-5	.	TRBJ2-5	CASSYSWQGAQETQYF	TGTGCCAGCAGTTACTCATGGCAGGGGGCTCAAGAGACCCAGTACTTC
TRBD2	TRBV7-3	.	TRBJ2-1	CASSPALAGLGEQFF	TGTGCCAGCAGTCCAGCGCTAGCGGGCCTCGGTGAGCAGTTCTTC
TRBD1	TRBV2	few	TRBJ1-5	CASSAVQGAGQPQHF	TGTGCCAGCAGTGCGGTACAGGGGGCTGGTCAGCCCCAGCATTTT
TRBD1	TRBV6-6	.	TRBJ2-5	CASGTGLLEIETQYF	TGTGCCAGTGGGACAGGGCTCCTCGAAATAGAGACCCAGTACTTC
.	TRBV15	.	TRBJ2-3	CATSNEAPDTQYF	TGTGCCACCAGCAACGAAGCCCCCGATACGCAGTATTTT
.	TRBV11-2	.	TRBJ2-5	CASSLTVQGFQETQYF	TGTGCCAGCAGCTTAACCGTCCAGGGTTTCCAAGAGACCCAGTACTTC
.	TRBV5-1	.	TRBJ2-5	CASSLTSLVKTQYF	TGCGCCAGCAGCTTGACTAGCTTGGTGAAGACCCAGTACTTC
TRBD1	TRBV11-2	.	TRBJ1-2	CASSLEFSDRGGGYTF	TGTGCCAGCAGCTTAGAGTTCTCGGACAGGGGAGGTGGCTACACCTTC